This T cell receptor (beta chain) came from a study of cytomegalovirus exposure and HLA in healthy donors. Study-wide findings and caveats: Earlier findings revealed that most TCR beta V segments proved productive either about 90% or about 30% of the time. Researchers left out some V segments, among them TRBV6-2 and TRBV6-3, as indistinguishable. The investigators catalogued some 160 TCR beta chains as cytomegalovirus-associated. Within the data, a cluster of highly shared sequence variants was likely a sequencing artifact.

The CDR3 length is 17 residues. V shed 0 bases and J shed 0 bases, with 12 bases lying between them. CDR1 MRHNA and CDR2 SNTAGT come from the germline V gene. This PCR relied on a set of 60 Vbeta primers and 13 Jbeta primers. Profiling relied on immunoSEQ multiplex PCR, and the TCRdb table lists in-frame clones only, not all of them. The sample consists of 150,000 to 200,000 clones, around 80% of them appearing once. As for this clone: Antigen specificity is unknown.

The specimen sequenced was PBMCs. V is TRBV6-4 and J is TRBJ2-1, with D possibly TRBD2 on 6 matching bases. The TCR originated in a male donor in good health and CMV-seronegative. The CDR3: CASSDSTGGGSYNEQFF. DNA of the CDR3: TGTGCCAGCAGTGACTCCACCGGGGGTGGCTCCTACAATGAGCAGTTCTTC.